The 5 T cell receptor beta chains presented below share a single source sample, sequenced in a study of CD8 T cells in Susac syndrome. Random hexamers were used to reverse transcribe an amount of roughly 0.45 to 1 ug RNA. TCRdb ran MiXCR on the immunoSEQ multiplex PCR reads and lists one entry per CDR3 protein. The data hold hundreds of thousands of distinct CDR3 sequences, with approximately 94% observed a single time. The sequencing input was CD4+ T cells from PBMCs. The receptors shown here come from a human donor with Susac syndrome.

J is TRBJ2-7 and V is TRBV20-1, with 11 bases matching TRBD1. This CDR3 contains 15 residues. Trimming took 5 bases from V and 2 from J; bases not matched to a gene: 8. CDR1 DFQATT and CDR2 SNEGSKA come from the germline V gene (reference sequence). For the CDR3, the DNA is TGCAGTGCTCTGACTTCGGGACAGGGGGCCTACGAGCAGTACTTC. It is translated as CSALTSGQGAYEQYF.

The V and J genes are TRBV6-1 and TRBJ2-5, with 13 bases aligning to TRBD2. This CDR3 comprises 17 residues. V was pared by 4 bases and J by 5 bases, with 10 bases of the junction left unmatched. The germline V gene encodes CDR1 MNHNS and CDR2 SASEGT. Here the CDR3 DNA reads TGTGCCAGCAGTGCACCAAAGGGACTAGCGGGGTCCGAGACCCAGTACTTC. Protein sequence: CASSAPKGLAGSETQYF.

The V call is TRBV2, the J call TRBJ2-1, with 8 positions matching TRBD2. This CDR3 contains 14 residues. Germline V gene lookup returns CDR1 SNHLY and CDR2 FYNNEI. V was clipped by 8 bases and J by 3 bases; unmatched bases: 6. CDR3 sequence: CASAASGLYNEQFF. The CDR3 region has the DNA TGTGCCAGCGCTGCTAGCGGGCTCTACAATGAGCAGTTCTTC.

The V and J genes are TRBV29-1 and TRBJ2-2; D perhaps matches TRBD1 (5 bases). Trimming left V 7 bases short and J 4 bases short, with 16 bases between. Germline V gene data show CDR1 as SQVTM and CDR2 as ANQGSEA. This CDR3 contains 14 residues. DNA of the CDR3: TGCAGCGCCTCTGAACAGGAGAGCACCGGGGAGCTGTTTTTT. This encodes CSASEQESTGELFF.

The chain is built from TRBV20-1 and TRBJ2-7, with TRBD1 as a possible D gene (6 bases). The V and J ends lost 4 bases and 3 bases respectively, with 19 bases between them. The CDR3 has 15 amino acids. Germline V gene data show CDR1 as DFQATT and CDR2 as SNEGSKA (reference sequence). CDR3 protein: CSANPYRAQGYEQYF. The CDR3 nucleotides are TGCAGTGCTAATCCATACAGGGCTCAGGGCTACGAGCAGTACTTC.